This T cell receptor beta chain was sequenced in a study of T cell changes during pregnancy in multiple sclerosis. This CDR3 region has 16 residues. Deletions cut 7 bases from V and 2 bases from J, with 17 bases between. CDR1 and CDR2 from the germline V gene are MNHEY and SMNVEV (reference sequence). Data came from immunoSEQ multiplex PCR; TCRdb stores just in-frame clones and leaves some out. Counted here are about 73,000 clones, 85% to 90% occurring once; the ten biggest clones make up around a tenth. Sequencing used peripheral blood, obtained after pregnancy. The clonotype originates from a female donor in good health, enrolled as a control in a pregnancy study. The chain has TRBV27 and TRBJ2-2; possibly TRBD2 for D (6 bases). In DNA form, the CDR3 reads TGTGCCAGCATCCCTGCGGGAACGCCAAACACCGGGGAGCTGTTTTTT. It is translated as CASIPAGTPNTGELFF.